The entry below describes one TCR beta chain. Germline trimming cut 6 bases from V and 1 base from J; bases unmatched to any gene: 4. The CDR3 is made up of 13 amino acids. Per germline, CDR1 DFQATT and CDR2 SNEGSKA (reference sequence). The data stem from a study of patients and donors after allogeneic stem cell transplantation. TCRdb processed the RT-PCR reads anew with MiXCR; each CDR3 protein has one entry. The sample yields some 960,000 distinct CDR3 sequences, more than 15% seen once. The V call is TRBV20-1, the J call TRBJ2-7; TRBD2 matches at 9 bases. The receptor was isolated from a human donor who was either an allogeneic HSCT recipient or a stem cell or donor lymphocyte infusion donor (not recorded which). It is not recorded whose cells these are; they may come from a transplant donor. Sequencing was performed on blood, either unsorted or a sorted T cell fraction (not recorded which). The CDR3 DNA reads as TGCAGTGCGACTAGCGGCAAATCCTACGAGCAGTACTTC. Protein: CSATSGKSYEQYF.